The 14 T cell receptor beta chains below come from one sample, sequenced in a study of T cell responses to AZD1222 COVID-19 vaccine. Assay: immunoSEQ multiplex PCR; the TCRdb copy retains only in-frame clones and omits some. The sample comprises some 100,000 clones, roughly 89% of which are singletons, and roughly an eighth rests with the top ten. Specimen: peripheral blood, collected on day 0 of AZD1222 vaccination. The receptors here all came from an adult in good health.

The V and J genes are TRBV19 and TRBJ2-1, with 15 positions matching TRBD2. This CDR3 is 19 amino acids long. The germline V gene has CDR1 LNHDA and CDR2 SQIVND (reference sequence). The V gene end was trimmed by 3 bases and the J gene end by 5 bases; junction bases not matched to a gene: 11. The CDR3 nucleotides are TGTGCCAGTAGTATTGAACTCCTCAGGACTAGCGGGAGGGACAATGAGCAGTTCTTC. Translating gives CASSIELLRTSGRDNEQFF.

This sequence joins TRBV6-5 and TRBJ1-2, with D unresolved. V was clipped by 7 bases and J by 4 bases, with 16 bases between them. The CDR3 is 14 residues long. The germline gives CDR1 MNHEY, CDR2 SVGAGI. The CDR3 coding sequence is TGTGCCAGCATCAAGACGGGGTCTGGCTATGGCTACACCTTC. Residues: CASIKTGSGYGYTF.

V is TRBV6-1 and J is TRBJ2-3; D uncertain. The CDR3 is 15 amino acids. Trimming took 2 bases from V and 2 from J, leaving 11 bases between them. Germline V gene lookup returns CDR1 MNHNS and CDR2 SASEGT. The CDR3 loop is CASSELASPTDTQYF. The CDR3 DNA follows: TGTGCCAGCAGTGAATTGGCTTCGCCCACAGATACGCAGTATTTT.

J is TRBJ2-7 and V is TRBV18, with 10 positions matching TRBD1. V lost 6 bases and J lost 2; bases outside the gene matches: 4. CDR3 length equals 14 residues. Germline V lookup: CDR1 KGHSH, CDR2 LQKENI. CDR3 residues: CASSRDRGPYEQYF. Written as DNA, the CDR3 is TGTGCCAGCTCCCGGGACAGGGGACCCTACGAGCAGTACTTC.

The V and J genes are TRBV27 and TRBJ1-5; D remains unclear. The germline gives CDR1 MNHEY, CDR2 SMNVEV (reference sequence). The CDR3 spans 14 residues. Trimming took 5 bases from V and 4 from J, leaving 12 bases between them. The CDR3, as DNA: TGTGCCAGCAGTAGGACCTATCCTAATCAGCCCCAGCATTTT. Its protein is CASSRTYPNQPQHF.

The chain combines TRBV3-1 (or the pseudogene TRBV3-2) with TRBJ1-6; D unclear. CDR3 size: 14 residues. V was shortened by 2 bases and J by 5 bases, with 7 bases between the two germline ends. CDR1 is LGHDT and CDR2 is YNNKEL in the germline V gene (reference sequence). For the CDR3, the DNA is TGTGCCAGCAGCCAACGGACGAATAATTCACCCCTCCACTTT. It yields the protein CASSQRTNNSPLHF.

This chain's CDR3 is CASSVGSDSSYNEQFF. DNA for the CDR3: TGTGCCAGCAGCGTAGGGTCCGATAGCTCCTACAATGAGCAGTTCTTC. This sequence joins TRBV9 and TRBJ2-1; D uncertain. Germline V gives CDR1 SGDLS, CDR2 YYNGEE. V lost 0 bases to trimming and J lost 0 bases, with 10 bases between them. The CDR3 covers 16 residues.

CDR3 sequence (DNA): TGTGCCAGTAGTATAAACGCTGGGGAAGGCAATCAGCCCCAGCATTTT. Amino acids: CASSINAGEGNQPQHF. V is TRBV19 and J is TRBJ1-5; D call uncertain. The CDR3 spans 16 residues. In germline, CDR1 is LNHDA, CDR2 SQIVND (reference sequence). The V end was cut by 2 bases, the J end by 2 bases, with 13 bases between.

The V and J genes are TRBV7-9 and TRBJ2-5; 10 bases fit TRBD1. From germline, CDR1 is SEHNR and CDR2 FQNEAQ (reference sequence). CDR3 length: 16 amino acids. Trimming took 5 bases from V and 2 from J; bases not matched to a gene: 8. The CDR3 sequence: CASSLGDRGEQETQYF. The CDR3 DNA reads as TGTGCCAGCAGCCTAGGGGACAGGGGAGAACAAGAGACCCAGTACTTC.

This CDR3 is CASSQEGGGNEQFF. CDR3 sequence (DNA): TGTGCCAGCAGCCAAGAGGGAGGTGGCAATGAGCAGTTCTTC. The V gene is TRBV4-2, the J gene TRBJ2-1, with D tentatively TRBD2 (6 bases). The germline CDR1 and CDR2 sequences are LGHNA and YNFKEQ. V lost 0 bases to trimming and J lost 6 bases, with 9 bases between them. This CDR3 has 14 residues.

The rearrangement joins TRBV12-5 to TRBJ2-3, with 7 positions matching TRBD2. Germline CDR1 LGHNT, CDR2 FRNRAP. The CDR3 covers 13 residues. V lost 5 bases to trimming and J lost 5 bases; unmatched junction nucleotides: 4. The CDR3 is CASGIPGGDTQYF. CDR3 nucleotides: TGTGCTAGTGGTATCCCGGGGGGAGATACGCAGTATTTT.

The V and J genes are TRBV18 and TRBJ1-3; D unresolved. Per the germline V gene, CDR1 is KGHSH and CDR2 is LQKENI. The CDR3 has 16 amino acids. Trimming removed 3 bases from V and 0 bases from J, with 12 bases in between. The CDR3 is CASSPQSVNSGNTIYF. DNA of the CDR3: TGTGCCAGCTCACCTCAATCTGTTAACTCTGGAAACACCATATATTTT.

This clone has more than one count but fewer than ten. This chain links TRBV6-5 with TRBJ1-1, with no clear D. Germline V gives CDR1 MNHEY, CDR2 SVGAGI. The CDR3 sequence is 16 residues long. Trimming took off 0 bases at V and 0 bases at J, with 11 bases between the two ends. The CDR3, as DNA: TGTGCCAGCAGTTACTCGAATAGCTTCATGAACACTGAAGCTTTCTTT. Translation gives CASSYSNSFMNTEAFF.

The count of this clone is one. This chain links TRBV4-1 with TRBJ2-7; D may be TRBD1 (6 bases). CDR1 and CDR2 (germline): MGHRA, YSYEKL. Trimming took off 1 base at V and 4 bases at J, with 11 bases between the two ends. This CDR3 is 14 amino acids long. The CDR3 loop is CASSQAAGDYEQYF. The CDR3 DNA sequence: TGCGCCAGCAGCCAAGCCGCAGGGGATTACGAGCAGTACTTC.